This record looks at one T cell receptor beta chain sequence and its context. This clone's antigen is unknown. Base qualities are not provided; no much larger clone lies one nucleotide away. TCR CDR3 regions were amplified from genomic DNA by multiplex PCR using the deep immunoSEQ assay. Genomic DNA extracted from each cell subset was distributed evenly over all wells of several immunoSEQ 96-well plates, and each plate served as one replicate. For sorted subsets, each replicate PCR was loaded with 200 to 250 ng genomic DNA, equivalent to approximately 33,000 T cell genomes. Purified libraries were quantified with a Qubit 3.0 fluorometer, sized on a Bioanalyzer 2100, and re-quantified with the KAPA Library Quantification kit. A separate single-read 150-cycle Illumina NextSeq 550 flow cell was used to sequence each immunoSEQ 96-well plate. Concerning the study's data processing: Because the immunoSEQ output held only junctional sequences and lacked quality scores, the filtering could not match the filtering applied to full-length reads. Sequences were annotated with PyIR, a Python wrapper for IgBLAST v1.9, using IMGT germline references to assign V/J genes and CDR3. Reads were filtered out if the reads had weak V/J assignments (E-value above 1e-6), no CDR3, stop codons, out-of-frame junctions, or ambiguous translated residues. V3J clonotypes were defined as sequences sharing an identical inferred V gene, J gene, and CDR3 amino acid sequence. The percentage overlap between two repertoires was calculated by dividing the number of shared unique clonotypes by the size of the smaller repertoire. Richness of each repertoire was evaluated using RTK rarefaction, the Chao1 estimator, and Recon v2.1 estimates of unobserved clonotypes. For all TCRbeta clonotypes obtained by the gDNA method from a handful of donors, generation probabilities were computed with OLGA. The clones in this table, taken by TCRdb from immuneACCESS, are in-frame only. Not every clone is retained; where verified, under half of the shortfall comes from an unresolved V gene, and the cause of the rest is unknown. V, J and clone size were drawn from that table, and D and trimming were deduced from the DNA. This sample is represented by roughly 2.6 million clones; just over 90% of them were singletons. The ten biggest clones cover 0.13% to 0.15% of the sample.

This record belongs to a study of shared clonotypes between healthy human individuals (dated by TCRdb to 2018 to 2021). Some background on the complete study: A couple of women and a few men aged 18 to 49 years were included in the cohort. Between about 0.8 and 9 billion PBMCs per donor were obtained by leukapheresis. To increase sequencing depth and limit assay-specific biases, TCR repertoire library preparation and sequencing were carried out by different laboratories using diverse techniques. The study deeply sequenced blood TCR repertoires of about five healthy adults to estimate repertoire size and the extent of clonotype sharing between individuals. Per donor, three plates each were used for CD4 naive and CD4 memory, two for CD8 naive, and one for CD8 memory.

Compared with germline, V lacks 4 bases and J lacks 7 bases; bases without a gene match: 12. The germline V gene encodes CDR1 SGHAT and CDR2 FQNNGV. The CDR3 sequence holds 15 residues, the cysteine and phenylalanine included. Just CDR3 DNA is preserved here, 45 bases in frame from base 1. The donors were healthy, HIV-negative adults with no recently reported acute infections or vaccinations. Every donor was a Caucasian adult residing in Nashville, Tennessee, USA. CD4+ T cells were enriched by magnetic negative selection, after which naive cells were positively selected on CD45RA and the negative fraction was taken as the memory subset. After blood collection by leukapheresis, PBMCs were isolated using Ficoll-Histopaque density gradient centrifugation and then cryopreserved in the vapor phase of liquid nitrogen. Analytical flow cytometry was used to check the purity and quantity of every magnetically sorted T cell population. Genomic DNA was isolated from each sorted fraction and quantified by UV absorbance on a Nanodrop 2000c.

Summary of the overall study and its limitations: About 5% of naive CD4, 3.5% of naive CD8, approximately 2.2% of memory CD4, and approximately 0.4% of memory CD8 clonotypes were shared across several donors. Rarefaction of sorted-subset datasets indicated incomplete sequencing despite the large sequencing depth. Pairwise subsampling indicated that sequencing depth was expected to affect the degree of clonotype sharing among donors. Larger estimated clonotype richness was generally found for naive subsets than for memory subsets. Because the study included a small number of donors, the genetic and exposure-history diversity represented was limited. Sampling was restricted to blood, and TCR repertoires in tissues likely differ from the TCR repertoires found in blood. Higher generation probabilities were observed for clonotypes shared by all four sorted-subset donors than for non-shared clonotypes.

This clonotype was obtained from a man aged 18 to 29 in good health. The V and J segments used are TRBV11-2 and TRBJ1-1, with 7 middle bases fitting TRBD1. Input material: naive CD4+ T cells sorted from blood. The meaning of the sample's cell subset or site label: CD45RA+ positively selected. The CDR3 region has the sequence CASSSVKQGGLEAFF. The DNA sequence is given as TGTGCCAGCAGCTCTGTGAAGCAGGGGGGACTTGAAGCTTTCTTT.